This is a list of T cell receptor beta chains from one sample in a study of T-cell reconstitution after alpha-beta-depleted transplantation in children. Via MiXCR, TCRdb re-called the PCR reads, giving one row per CDR3 protein. This table has around 450,000 distinct CDR3 sequences, roughly a tenth appearing once. The specimen comprised PBMCs, sampled before TCRalphabeta/CD19-depleted stem cell transplant. Receptor source: a child younger than 10 with inherited bone marrow failure, due to receive a stem cell transplant. CDR3s include the opening cysteine and the closing phenylalanine or tryptophan. A D gene is named only where the DNA matches it firmly. A row's size may be missing; if present it is once, few, many or a size class.

TRBV6-5,TRBJ2-1,.,.,CASSYSVQADYNEQFF,TGTGCCAGCAGTTACTCAGTCCAGGCCGACTACAATGAGCAGTTCTTC
TRBV18,TRBJ2-1,.,TRBD2,CASSPSGGDDNEQFF,TGTGCCAGCTCACCTTCTGGGGGGGACGACAATGAGCAGTTCTTC
TRBV5-4,TRBJ2-3,many,TRBD2,CASSSRTSGTDTQYF,TGTGCCAGCAGCTCGCGGACTAGCGGCACAGATACGCAGTATTTT
TRBV7-6,TRBJ2-1,few,TRBD2,CASSLELAGASYNEQFF,TGTGCCAGCAGCTTAGAGCTAGCGGGAGCCTCCTACAATGAGCAGTTCTTC
TRBV4-2,TRBJ1-4,many,.,CASSQATDWDGSEKLFF,TGTGCCAGCAGCCAAGCTACTGACTGGGACGGATCCGAAAAACTGTTTTTT
TRBV19,TRBJ2-1,few,.,CASTNQGGITGQFF,TGTGCCAGTACTAACCAGGGCGGCATCACCGGGCAGTTCTTC
TRBV3-1,TRBJ2-7,many,.,CASSQAGTTRSYEQYF,TGTGCCAGCAGCCAAGCTGGTACTACGAGGTCGTACGAGCAGTACTTC
TRBV11-1,TRBJ2-1,few,TRBD2,CASSLLRYASGSSYNEQFF,TGTGCCAGCAGCTTACTTAGGTATGCGAGCGGGAGCTCCTACAATGAGCAGTTCTTC
TRBV24-1,TRBJ2-1,.,.,CATSDNREGYNEQFF,TGTGCCACCAGTGATAACAGGGAAGGCTACAATGAGCAGTTCTTC
TRBV4-3,TRBJ2-2,.,.,CASSQDLTGTTLNTGELFF,TGCGCCAGCAGCCAAGATCTAACAGGGACCACCTTGAACACCGGGGAGCTGTTTTTT
TRBV13,TRBJ2-1,many,TRBD2,CASSLAVGLAELNEQFF,TGTGCCAGCAGCTTAGCCGTCGGTCTAGCGGAGCTTAATGAGCAGTTCTTC
TRBV11-2,TRBJ2-2,few,TRBD2,CASSLGTSGSTNTGELFF,TGTGCCAGCAGCTTAGGAACTAGCGGGAGTACGAACACCGGGGAGCTGTTTTTT
TRBV4-3,TRBJ2-3,many,TRBD2,CASSQVAGGTDTQYF,TGCGCCAGCAGCCAAGTCGCGGGGGGCACAGATACGCAGTATTTT
TRBV6-2/TRBV6-3,TRBJ2-3,many,TRBD2,CASSRTSGRMSTDTQYF,TGTGCCAGCAGTCGGACTAGCGGGAGGATGAGCACAGATACGCAGTATTTT
TRBV7-2,TRBJ2-7,.,.,CASSLASQGISYEQYF,TGTGCCAGCAGCTTAGCGTCACAGGGAATCTCCTACGAGCAGTACTTC
TRBV20-1,TRBJ2-3,many,TRBD1,CSARSWDRITDTQYF,TGCAGTGCTAGATCTTGGGACAGAATCACAGATACGCAGTATTTT
TRBV4-3,TRBJ2-1,many,.,CASSQGFSRYNEQFF,TGCGCCAGCAGCCAGGGGTTTTCGCGTTACAATGAGCAGTTCTTC
TRBV7-2,TRBJ2-7,many,.,CASSPRRGYTYEQYF,TGTGCCAGCAGCCCCCGACGGGGCTACACCTACGAGCAGTACTTC
TRBV5-1,TRBJ2-1,.,.,CASSYENLAGSRFF,TGCGCCAGCAGCTATGAAAACCTGGCAGGATCCCGATTCTTC
TRBV5-6,TRBJ2-5,many,.,CASSRTTGRETQYF,TGTGCCAGCAGCCGCACTACAGGGAGAGAGACCCAGTACTTC
TRBV10-2,TRBJ2-2,few,TRBD2,CASSAQRGRPKGTGELFF,TGCGCCAGCAGTGCCCAGCGGGGGCGACCAAAGGGGACCGGGGAGCTGTTTTTT
TRBV11-2,TRBJ1-3,many,.,CASSFYSGNTIYF,TGTGCCAGCAGCTTCTACTCTGGAAACACCATATATTTT
TRBV10-3,TRBJ2-3,many,.,CAISESDAGLTPDTQYF,TGTGCCATCAGTGAGTCCGACGCGGGTCTAACACCAGATACGCAGTATTTT
TRBV7-9,TRBJ2-7,.,.,CASSYTNGPYEQYF,TGTGCCAGCAGCTACACAAACGGACCCTACGAGCAGTACTTC
TRBV11-1,TRBJ2-7,many,.,CASSWAENSGPSSDEQYF,TGTGCCAGCAGCTGGGCCGAGAATAGCGGACCCTCCAGTGACGAGCAGTACTTC
TRBV28,TRBJ2-7,many,.,CASSLPPRDEQYF,TGTGCCAGCAGTTTACCCCCTCGGGATGAGCAGTACTTC
TRBV28,TRBJ2-1,many,.,CASSLREYYNEQFF,TGTGCCAGCAGTTTACGCGAATACTACAATGAGCAGTTCTTC
TRBV24-1,TRBJ2-2,many,TRBD1,CATSDRGTGQTNTGELFF,TGTGCCACCAGTGACCGTGGGACAGGGCAAACGAACACCGGGGAGCTGTTTTTT
TRBV10-3,TRBJ2-7,many,.,CAISTTGSYEQYF,TGTGCCATCAGCACTACAGGCTCCTACGAGCAGTACTTC
TRBV9,TRBJ2-3,many,TRBD2,CASSSWTSHPDTQYF,TGTGCCAGCAGCTCCTGGACTAGTCATCCAGATACGCAGTATTTT
TRBV5-1,TRBJ2-7,many,TRBD2,CASRGTSGYEQYF,TGCGCCAGCAGGGGGACTAGCGGCTACGAGCAGTACTTC
TRBV4-1,TRBJ2-4,few,.,CASSQEWSGRNIQYF,TGCGCCAGCAGCCAAGAATGGTCAGGGAGAAACATTCAGTACTTC
TRBV10-1,TRBJ2-3,.,.,CASSESSRTLDTQYF,TGCGCCAGCAGTGAGTCGTCCCGGACTCTAGATACGCAGTATTTT
TRBV6-5,TRBJ2-7,.,.,CASSYSSRAPFYEQYF,TGTGCCAGCAGTTACTCTTCTCGGGCCCCATTCTACGAGCAGTACTTC
TRBV4-3,TRBJ2-3,many,.,CASSPDGGLTDTQYF,TGCGCCAGCAGCCCTGATGGGGGCCTCACAGATACGCAGTATTTT
TRBV29-1,TRBJ2-5,few,.,CSVERAGGETQYF,TGCAGCGTTGAAAGGGCTGGGGGGGAGACCCAGTACTTC
TRBV3-1,TRBJ2-7,many,TRBD1,CASSREQGFEQYF,TGTGCCAGCAGCCGAGAACAGGGGTTCGAGCAGTACTTC
TRBV19,TRBJ1-5,few,.,CASSIQGYSNQPQHF,TGTGCCAGTAGTATACAAGGGTATAGCAATCAGCCCCAGCATTTT
TRBV19,TRBJ2-5,many,.,CASSMGETQYF,TGTGCCAGTAGTATGGGTGAGACCCAGTACTTC
TRBV3-1,TRBJ2-1,many,.,CASRPVGLNEQFF,TGTGCCAGCAGGCCAGTGGGGCTCAATGAGCAGTTCTTC
TRBV6-2/TRBV6-3,TRBJ2-1,few,TRBD2,CASSPTRLAYWDEQFF,TGTGCCAGCAGTCCAACCCGACTAGCGTATTGGGATGAGCAGTTCTTC
TRBV5-6,TRBJ2-2,.,.,CASSERVTNTGELFF,TGTGCCAGCAGCGAGCGGGTGACGAACACCGGGGAGCTGTTTTTT
TRBV18,TRBJ2-7,few,TRBD1,CASSPGQGSHEQYF,TGTGCCAGCTCACCGGGACAGGGGTCCCACGAGCAGTACTTC
TRBV28,TRBJ2-1,many,.,CASGLLYNEQFF,TGTGCCAGTGGACTACTCTACAATGAGCAGTTCTTC
TRBV11-2,TRBJ2-5,many,TRBD1,CASSLLGQGGRETQYF,TGTGCCAGCAGCTTACTGGGACAGGGTGGGAGAGAGACCCAGTACTTC
TRBV2,TRBJ1-2,many,.,CASTSGRGGYGYTF,TGTGCCAGCACCTCCGGGAGGGGGGGTTATGGCTACACCTTC
TRBV5-5,TRBJ1-5,.,.,CASSLEGTTNQPQHF,TGTGCCAGCAGCTTGGAGGGTACGACCAATCAGCCCCAGCATTTT